A selection of T cell receptor beta chains follows, all from one sample in a study of T cell clones after liver transplantation. Clones were sequenced by immunoSEQ multiplex PCR, and TCRdb holds only the in-frame ones, with some missing. The sample shows 70,000 or so clones, about 92% of them seen only once. This specimen was CD4+ T cells from blood, taken before liver transplant. The receptors here all came from a human donor who received a liver transplant. Both conserved end residues are part of each CDR3. A D gene is named only where the DNA matches it firmly. The listing skips clone size in some rows; elsewhere it reads once, few, many or a size class.

clone_size j_call d_call v_call cdr3_aa cdr3_nt
once TRBJ1-1 NA TRBV19 CASSRETGGGAFF TGTGCCAGTAGTAGGGAGACGGGTGGTGGAGCTTTCTTT
NA TRBJ2-5 NA TRBV6-5 CASSQQGQETQYF TGTGCCAGCAGTCAACAGGGCCAAGAGACCCAGTACTTC
NA TRBJ2-7 TRBD2 TRBV6-5 CASRPTSGPYEQYF TGTGCCAGCAGGCCGACTAGCGGTCCCTACGAGCAGTACTTC
once TRBJ2-5 TRBD2 TRBV6-5 CASSRGTNQETQYF TGTGCCAGCAGCCGAGGGACTAACCAAGAGACCCAGTACTTC
once TRBJ1-2 NA TRBV12-5 CASEVGVEYGYTF TGTGCTAGTGAAGTAGGGGTGGAATATGGCTACACCTTC
NA TRBJ1-5 TRBD1 TRBV10-3 CAISELDRGGNQPQHF TGTGCCATCAGTGAGCTCGACAGGGGAGGCAATCAGCCCCAGCATTTT
NA TRBJ2-7 NA TRBV7-2 CASSLGGTAYEQYF TGTGCCAGCAGCTTAGGAGGGACGGCCTACGAGCAGTACTTC
NA TRBJ2-5 NA TRBV11-3 CASSFLGRSGETQYF TGTGCCAGCAGCTTTCTCGGGCGGTCCGGGGAGACCCAGTACTTC
once TRBJ1-5 NA TRBV12-2 CASPHWGARSQPQHF TGTGCAAGTCCCCATTGGGGGGCGCGAAGTCAGCCCCAGCATTTT
NA TRBJ2-1 TRBD2 TRBV14 CASSGHLGLAGGEQFF TGTGCCAGCAGCGGGCACTTGGGACTAGCGGGAGGCGAGCAGTTCTTC
few TRBJ2-3 NA TRBV10-3 CAIGSQADTQYF TGTGCCATCGGTTCGCAGGCAGATACGCAGTATTTT
NA TRBJ1-5 NA TRBV10-3 CAISESLVYSNQPQHF TGTGCCATCAGTGAGTCGTTAGTTTATAGCAATCAGCCCCAGCATTTT
NA TRBJ2-5 NA TRBV11-2 CASSLGLQETQYF TGTGCCAGCAGCTTAGGACTCCAAGAGACCCAGTACTTC
NA TRBJ2-1 TRBD1 TRBV5-1 CASSIVPQGDNEQFF TGCGCCAGCAGCATCGTCCCACAGGGGGACAATGAGCAGTTCTTC
once TRBJ1-3 NA TRBV10-3 CAISESAGTGNTIYF TGTGCCATCAGTGAGTCGGCAGGGACCGGAAACACCATATATTTT
NA TRBJ2-7 TRBD1 TRBV18 CASSPGTGKINEQYF TGTGCCAGCTCCCCCGGGACAGGGAAAATCAACGAGCAGTACTTC
NA TRBJ1-4 NA TRBV6-1 CASSEIGATNEKLFF TGTGCCAGCAGTGAAATCGGTGCAACTAATGAAAAACTGTTTTTT
NA TRBJ2-1 TRBD2 TRBV5-1 CASSLRPGRDNEQFF TGCGCCAGCAGCTTGCGGCCAGGGAGGGACAATGAGCAGTTCTTC